This entry lists 3 T cell receptor beta chains sequenced from one sample in a study of blood T cells in healthy people across ages. A second 7 to 11 cycle PCR used barcoded and J-beta primers. Via MiXCR, TCRdb re-called the 5' RACE reads, giving one row per CDR3 protein. The sample shows under 800,000 distinct CDR3 sequences, about 21% of them seen only once. The sample consisted of blood. Receptors were obtained from a man between 70 and 80 years old in good health.

The chain recombines TRBV20-1 with TRBJ2-5, with D perhaps given as TRBD1 or TRBD2 (5 bases each). The CDR3 sequence is 15 residues long. Looked up from germline, CDR1 is DFQATT and CDR2 is SNEGSKA (reference sequence). V was clipped by 5 bases and J by 7 bases, with 23 bases between them. The CDR3: CSAPRTASGGGTQYF. The CDR3 DNA reads TGCAGTGCTCCCCGAACTGCTAGTGGTGGGGGGACCCAGTACTTC.

A few counts support this clonotype. V is TRBV10-3 and J is TRBJ2-6, with D perhaps TRBD1 (5 bases). The germline CDR1 and CDR2 sequences are ENHRY and SYGVKD. The CDR3 contains 15 residues. Trimming removed 6 bases at V and 2 bases at J, with 11 bases between. The CDR3 sequence is CAIRNTGTGANVLTF. The CDR3 DNA reads as TGTGCCATCAGGAATACAGGAACTGGGGCCAACGTCCTGACTTTC.

This sequence joins TRBV11-2 and TRBJ2-3, with 9 bases identical to TRBD2. CDR1 and CDR2 (germline): SGHAT, FQNNGV. The length of the CDR3 is 17 residues. The trim removed 3 bases at V and 4 bases at J, leaving 11 bases unmatched. CDR3 sequence: CASSFRGGRVISDTQYF. CDR3 in DNA: TGTGCCAGCAGCTTTCGCGGCGGGAGGGTTATTTCAGATACGCAGTATTTT.